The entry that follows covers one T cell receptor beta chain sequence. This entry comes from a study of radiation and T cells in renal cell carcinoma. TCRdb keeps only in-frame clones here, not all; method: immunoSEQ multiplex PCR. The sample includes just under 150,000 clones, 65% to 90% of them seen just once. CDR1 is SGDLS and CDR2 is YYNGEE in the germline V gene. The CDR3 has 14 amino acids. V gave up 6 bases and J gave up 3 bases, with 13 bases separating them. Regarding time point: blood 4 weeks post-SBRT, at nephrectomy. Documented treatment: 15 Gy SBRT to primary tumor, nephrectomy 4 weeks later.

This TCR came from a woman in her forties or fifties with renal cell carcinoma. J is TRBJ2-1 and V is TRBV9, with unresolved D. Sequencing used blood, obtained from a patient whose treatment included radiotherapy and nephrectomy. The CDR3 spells CASNLGLDYNEQFF. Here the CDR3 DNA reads TGTGCCAGCAACCTGGGCCTAGACTACAATGAGCAGTTCTTC.